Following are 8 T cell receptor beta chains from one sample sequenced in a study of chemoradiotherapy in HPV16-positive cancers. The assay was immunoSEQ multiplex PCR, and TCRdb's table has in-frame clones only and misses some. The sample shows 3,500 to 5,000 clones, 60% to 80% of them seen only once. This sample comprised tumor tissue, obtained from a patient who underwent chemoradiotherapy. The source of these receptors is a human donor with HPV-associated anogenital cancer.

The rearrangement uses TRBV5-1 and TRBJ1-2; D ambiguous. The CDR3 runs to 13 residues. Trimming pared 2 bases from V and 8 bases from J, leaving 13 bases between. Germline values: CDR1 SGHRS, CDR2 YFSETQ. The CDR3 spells CASSFDNARGYTF. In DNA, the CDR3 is TGCGCCAGCAGCTTTGACAACGCCCGGGGCTACACCTTC. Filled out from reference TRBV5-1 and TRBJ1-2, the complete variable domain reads KAGVTQTPRYLIKTRGQQVTLSCSPISGHRSVSWYQQTPGQGLQFLFEYFSETQRNKGNFPGRFSGRQFSNSRSEMNVSTLELGDSALYLCASSFDNARGYTFGSGTRLTVV.

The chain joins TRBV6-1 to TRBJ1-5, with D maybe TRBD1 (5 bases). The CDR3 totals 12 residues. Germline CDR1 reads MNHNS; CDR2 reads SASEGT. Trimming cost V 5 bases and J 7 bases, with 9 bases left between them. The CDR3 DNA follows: TGTGCCAGCAGTTTAGGGGTCCAGCCCCAGCATTTT. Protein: CASSLGVQPQHF.

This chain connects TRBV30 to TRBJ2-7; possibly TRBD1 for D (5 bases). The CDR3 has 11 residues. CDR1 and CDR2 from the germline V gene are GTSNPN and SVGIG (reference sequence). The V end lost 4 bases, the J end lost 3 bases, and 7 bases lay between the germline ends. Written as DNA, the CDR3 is TGTGCCTGGACTGACAGCTACGAGCAGTACTTC. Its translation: CAWTDSYEQYF.

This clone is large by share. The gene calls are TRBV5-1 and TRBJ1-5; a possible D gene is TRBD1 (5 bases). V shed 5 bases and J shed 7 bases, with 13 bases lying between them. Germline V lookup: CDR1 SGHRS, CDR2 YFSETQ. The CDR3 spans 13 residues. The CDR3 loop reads CASSEMEGQPQHF. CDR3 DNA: TGCGCCAGCAGTGAAATGGAGGGGCAGCCCCAGCATTTT.

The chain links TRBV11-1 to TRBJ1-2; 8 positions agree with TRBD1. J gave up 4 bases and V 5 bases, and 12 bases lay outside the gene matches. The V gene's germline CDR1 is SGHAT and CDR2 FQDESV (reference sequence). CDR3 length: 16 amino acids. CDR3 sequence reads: CASSQRRGQVGYGYTF. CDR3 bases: TGTGCCAGCAGCCAGCGGCGGGGACAGGTGGGCTATGGCTACACCTTC. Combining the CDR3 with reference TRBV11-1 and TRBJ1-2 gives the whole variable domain EAEVAQSPRYKITEKSQAVAFWCDPISGHATLYWYRQILGQGPELLVQFQDESVVDDSQLPKDRFSAERLKGVDSTLKIQPAELGDSAMYLCASSQRRGQVGYGYTFGSGTRLTVV.

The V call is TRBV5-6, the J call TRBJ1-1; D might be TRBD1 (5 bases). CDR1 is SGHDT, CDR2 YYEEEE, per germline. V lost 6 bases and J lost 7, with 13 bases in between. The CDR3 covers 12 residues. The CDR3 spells CASTPGGGEAFF. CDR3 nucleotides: TGTGCCAGCACCCCGGGGGGTGGTGAAGCTTTCTTT.

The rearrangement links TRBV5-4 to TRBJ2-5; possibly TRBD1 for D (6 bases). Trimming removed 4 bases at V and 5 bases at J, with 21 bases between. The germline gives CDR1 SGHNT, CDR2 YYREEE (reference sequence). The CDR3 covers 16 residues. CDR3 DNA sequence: TGTGCCAGCAGCCGCCGCCAGGCAGGGGTTGGGGAGACCCAGTACTTC. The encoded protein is CASSRRQAGVGETQYF.

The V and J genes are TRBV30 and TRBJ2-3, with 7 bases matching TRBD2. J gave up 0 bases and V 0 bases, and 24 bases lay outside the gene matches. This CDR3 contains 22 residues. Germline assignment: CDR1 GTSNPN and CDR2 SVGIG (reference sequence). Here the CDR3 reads CAWSVLIWRERAGPASTDTQYF. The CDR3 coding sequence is TGTGCCTGGAGTGTTTTGATCTGGCGGGAGCGAGCGGGGCCGGCTAGCACAGATACGCAGTATTTT.